Listed here are 13 T cell receptor beta chains from one sample, sequenced in a study of blood T cell repertoires in COVID-19. Generated by immunoSEQ multiplex PCR, the TCRdb table keeps only in-frame clones and is missing some. The sample shows around 250,000 clones, approximately 82% of them seen only once. Material for sequencing was PBMCs or T cells enriched from blood (not recorded which). These receptors all stem from a man aged 35-49 years who had been exposed to COVID-19.

The chain couples TRBV2 to TRBJ2-2; possible D gene TRBD2, 5 bases. The CDR3 spans 14 residues. The V end was cut by 11 bases, the J end by 4 bases, with 17 bases between. Per the germline V gene, CDR1 is SNHLY and CDR2 is FYNNEI. The CDR3 nucleotides are TGTGCCGGCGACTGGAGTGGAGGCACCGGGGAGCTGTTTTTT. Its translation: CAGDWSGGTGELFF.

V and J are TRBV5-4 and TRBJ1-1, with a tentative D call TRBD1 (5 bases). Trimming removed 0 bases from V and 5 bases from J, with 11 bases in between. Germline V gene sequence: CDR1 SGHNT, CDR2 YYREEE (reference sequence). This CDR3 region has 14 residues. The CDR3, as DNA: TGTGCCAGCAGCTTGGCTGGCAGGGAAACTGAAGCTTTCTTT. Amino acids: CASSLAGRETEAFF. Together with reference TRBV5-4 and TRBJ1-1, the CDR3 gives the full variable domain: ETGVTQSPTHLIKTRGQQVTLRCSSQSGHNTVSWYQQALGQGPQFIFQYYREEENGRGNFPPRFSGLQFPNYSSELNVNALELDDSALYLCASSLAGRETEAFFGQGTRLTVV.

This chain links TRBV30 with TRBJ2-7; D gene uncertain. Germline assignment: CDR1 GTSNPN and CDR2 SVGIG (reference sequence). This CDR3 region has 13 residues. Deletions cut 2 bases from V and 4 bases from J, with 12 bases between. The CDR3 region has the DNA TGTGCCTGGAGTAGAGGCGACCAATACGAGCAGTACTTC. This translates into CAWSRGDQYEQYF.

The J gene is TRBJ1-3, the V gene TRBV6-1; D possibly corresponds to TRBD1 (5 bases). V gave up 3 bases and J gave up 2 bases, with 5 bases separating them. The CDR3 totals 13 residues. In germline, CDR1 is MNHNS, CDR2 SASEGT. The CDR3 DNA follows: TGTGCCAGCAGTGACAGGGCTGGAAACACCATATATTTT. This codes for CASSDRAGNTIYF.

This chain links TRBV30 with TRBJ1-1, with unresolved D. This CDR3 contains 13 residues. Germline V lookup: CDR1 GTSNPN, CDR2 SVGIG (reference sequence). V dropped 3 bases and J dropped 2 bases, with 10 bases sitting between them. DNA of the CDR3: TGTGCCTGGAGCGGCCAGGAAAACACTGAAGCTTTCTTT. This translates into CAWSGQENTEAFF. The whole variable domain, remainder taken from reference TRBV30 and TRBJ1-1, is SQTIHQWPATLVQPVGSPLSLECTVEGTSNPNLYWYRQAAGRGLQLLFYSVGIGQISSEVPQNLSASRPQDRQFILSSKKLLLSDSGFYLCAWSGQENTEAFFGQGTRLTVV.

CDR3 nucleotide sequence: TGTGCCAGTAGTCCCCCTGGTGCAGGGCTACGCGATGAACTCAATCAGCCCCAGCATTTT. Translated: CASSPPGAGLRDELNQPQHF. The chain is built from TRBV19 and TRBJ1-5; D is perhaps TRBD1 (5 bases). Germline lookup yields CDR1 LNHDA and CDR2 SQIVND (reference sequence). CDR3 length equals 20 residues. The V end was cut by 5 bases, the J end by 3 bases, with 29 bases between. Combining the CDR3 with reference TRBV19 and TRBJ1-5 gives the whole variable domain DGGITQSPKYLFRKEGQNVTLSCEQNLNHDAMYWYRQDPGQGLRLIYYSQIVNDFQKGDIAEGYSVSREKKESFPLTVTSAQKNPTAFYLCASSPPGAGLRDELNQPQHFGDGTRLSIL.

The DNA for the CDR3 is TGTGCCAGCAGCGGGGGGAGCAGCTCCTACAATGAGCAGTTCTTC. It codes for CASSGGSSSYNEQFF. V gene TRBV7-3 combines with J gene TRBJ2-1; tentatively, D is TRBD2 (6 bases). Germline V CDR1 and CDR2: SGHTA, FQGTGA. Trimming removed 5 bases from V and 0 bases from J, with 11 bases in between. The CDR3 covers 15 residues.

Comment on this clone: Other DNA sequences in this specimen translate into the identical CDR3. V usage is TRBV2 and J usage is TRBJ1-1, with D perhaps TRBD1 (5 bases). The V end was cut by 6 bases, the J end by 5 bases, with 13 bases between. The germline CDR1 and CDR2 sequences are SNHLY and FYNNEI. CDR3 length: 13 residues. CDR3: CASSERQRTEAFF. CDR3 DNA: TGTGCCAGCAGCGAGAGACAGAGAACTGAAGCTTTCTTT.

For this clone: Other DNA sequences in the same sample also yield this CDR3. The chain combines TRBV7-3 with TRBJ2-5; tentatively, D is TRBD1 (6 bases). Trimming took off 5 bases at V and 1 base at J, with 11 bases between the two ends. This CDR3 is 14 amino acids long. CDR1 is SGHTA, CDR2 FQGTGA, per germline. The CDR3 nucleotides read TGTGCCAGCAGCCAGGGGACAACCCAAGAGACCCAGTACTTC. It codes for CASSQGTTQETQYF.

The chain is built from TRBV9 and TRBJ2-6, with D perhaps matching TRBD2 (6 bases). There are 15 residues in the CDR3. CDR1 SGDLS and CDR2 YYNGEE come from the germline V gene. The V and J ends lost 3 bases and 2 bases respectively, with 9 bases between them. The CDR3 nucleotides read TGTGCCAGCAGCGCCGGGGGAGCTGGGGCCAACGTCCTGACTTTC. Translated: CASSAGGAGANVLTF.

CDR3 sequence: CASSLVRVDEQFF. The CDR3, as DNA: TGTGCCAGCAGCTTGGTCCGGGTGGATGAGCAGTTCTTC. V usage is TRBV5-4 and J usage is TRBJ2-1; D gene ambiguous. The V end lost 0 bases, the J end lost 8 bases, and 9 bases lay between the germline ends. Germline V CDR1 and CDR2: SGHNT, YYREEE (reference sequence). There are 13 residues in the CDR3.

Here the CDR3 DNA reads TGTGCCAGCAGCCCGGCAGGGTTTAACTATGGCTACACCTTC. Its translation: CASSPAGFNYGYTF. J is TRBJ1-2 and V is TRBV3-1 (or the pseudogene TRBV3-2); D is possibly TRBD1 (5 bases). The CDR3 extends over 14 amino acids. Looked up from germline, CDR1 is LGHDT and CDR2 is YNNKEL (reference sequence). The V gene lost 4 bases and the J gene lost 1 base, with 10 bases spanning the gap.

The genes are TRBV30 and TRBJ2-1, with 8 bases lining up with TRBD2. The CDR3 is 11 amino acids. Germline-derived CDR1 and CDR2 are GTSNPN and SVGIG (reference sequence). J lost 10 bases, V lost 1 base, and 0 bases had no gene match. CDR3 sequence: CAWSAGGEQFF. The CDR3 nucleotides are TGTGCCTGGAGTGCGGGAGGGGAGCAGTTCTTC.